This T cell receptor beta chain was sequenced during a study of vaccination effects on CD4 cells after COVID-19. The protocol was immunoSEQ multiplex PCR, while the TCRdb copy is restricted to in-frame clones and leaves out a portion. Here the sample spans tens of thousands of clones, roughly two thirds being singletons. This clone was observed a handful of times. The antigen remains undetermined. Within the ViraFEST assay, antigen-specific CD4+ T cells underwent expansion with viral peptide pools prior to sequencing. Following culture for about 11 days, CD4+ T cells were isolated. Each person got two doses of an mRNA SARS-CoV-2 vaccine, BNT162b2 or mRNA-1273. None of these healthy vaccinees had been infected with SARS-CoV-2 before vaccination. Each well held about 2 million PBMC cultured with approximately 9.6 ug/ml peptides and about 10 IU/ml IL-2. Replacing half the medium with IL-2 medium was done on days 3 and 7.

The TCR was taken from a human donor who received a COVID-19 vaccine. The source material was CD4+ T cells from PBMCs cultured with HCoV-229E spike peptides, sampled after COVID-19 vaccination.

In DNA form, the CDR3 reads TGTGCCAGCAGCGCACCCCCAGGGGAGGGTACCGGGGAGCTGTTTTTT. It codes for CASSAPPGEGTGELFF. The gene calls are TRBV5-4 and TRBJ2-2; tentatively, D is TRBD2 (7 bases). CDR3 length equals 16 residues. Looked up from germline, CDR1 is SGHNT and CDR2 is YYREEE (reference sequence). V shed 4 bases and J shed 5 bases, with 18 bases lying between them.